This T cell receptor (beta chain) was found in a study of T-cell memory formation after mild COVID-19. Study details: TCR clusters were mostly confined to one donor each. Findings and limits, study-wide: Whether day 37 second-wave clones are SARS-CoV-2-specific was not confirmed. Memory sampled before infection contained some responding clones, suggesting cross-reactive memory joined.

This clonotype was counted between two and nine times. The antigen remains undetermined. Per the germline V gene, CDR1 is KGHSH and CDR2 is LQKENI. Trimming left V 2 bases short and J 7 bases short, with 5 bases between. This CDR3 region has 11 residues. The authors produced TCR alpha and TCR beta cDNA libraries with sample barcodes and UMIs by 5'RACE using constant-segment primers. Via MiXCR, TCRdb re-called the 5' RACE reads, giving one row per CDR3 protein. Of some 300,000 distinct CDR3 sequences in the sample, approximately 19% were seen once. Sequencing input: PBMCs or a T cell subset sorted from them (not recorded which). This clonotype was sampled from a man aged 18 to 30 who had mild COVID-19 (a few samples of this study predate the infection). Cell type and time point are not known. This sequence joins TRBV18 and TRBJ1-2, with D uncertain. In DNA, the CDR3 is TGTGCCAGCTCACCAGACACTGGCTACACCTTC. It translates to CASSPDTGYTF.